A selection of T cell receptor beta chains follows, all from one sample in a study of response to subunit inactivated influenza vaccine. In TCRdb, the RT-PCR reads were re-called with MiXCR into one record per CDR3 protein. The sample lists 750,000 to 850,000 distinct CDR3 sequences, around 18% occurring once. The input for sequencing was PBMCs from blood, taken around 5 days after vaccination. The receptor source for this set is a man aged 50 or older who received an inactivated influenza vaccine. Both conserved end residues are trimmed from each CDR3. Fields, in order: J gene, clone size, CDR3 length, V gene, CDR3 protein. Some rows mark clone size as missing; the rest say once, few, many or name a class of expanded clone.

TRBJ2-1,many,11,TRBV20-1,SARDPVRVEQF
TRBJ1-2,NA,15,TRBV4-1,ASSQISLRGVGYGYT
TRBJ2-7,NA,12,TRBV6-2/TRBV6-3,ASSTRQGGQEQY
TRBJ2-3,NA,11,TRBV20-1,SAIREITDTQY
TRBJ2-5,many,13,TRBV20-1,SARDWGPKGETQY
TRBJ1-2,few,12,TRBV7-2,ASSSPGTGNGYT
TRBJ2-5,few,9,TRBV29-1,SVFTGQTQY
TRBJ2-5,few,15,TRBV9,ASSVGHGPGSQETQY
TRBJ2-7,NA,13,TRBV28,ASSTTGTGVYEQY
TRBJ2-5,NA,15,TRBV28,ASSPWTSLGHKETQY
TRBJ1-3,NA,14,TRBV5-1,ASSLRGQGSGNTIY
TRBJ2-7,few,13,TRBV7-9,ASSLARGVRHEQY
TRBJ2-7,NA,17,TRBV5-1,ASSLVPNSGTGATYEQY
TRBJ1-4,few,12,TRBV20-1,SAAPDGRNEKLF
TRBJ2-1,few,13,TRBV7-2,ASTLTGSLYNEQF
TRBJ2-4,many,12,TRBV20-1,SARDGSGKNIQY
TRBJ2-3,many,9,TRBV29-1,SQASTDTQY
TRBJ2-6,NA,16,TRBV3-1,ASSPNPGKWSGANVLT
TRBJ2-6,few,17,TRBV7-3,ASSLPGTSGISGANVLT
TRBJ2-7,few,14,TRBV4-2,ASATLAGGRSYEQY
TRBJ2-2,few,11,TRBV20-1,SKLAWDTGELF
TRBJ1-2,NA,14,TRBV4-1,ASSQVGGQSNYGYT
TRBJ2-5,many,12,TRBV5-1,ASSFGGRQETQY
TRBJ1-5,NA,11,TRBV28,ASNPDSNQPQH
TRBJ2-1,NA,13,TRBV6-2/TRBV6-3,VSSYEGWGYNEQF
TRBJ2-7,few,12,TRBV7-2,ASSTTTGTYEQY
TRBJ2-2,few,15,TRBV5-1,ASSLGTGHQFTGELF